The next 19 T cell receptor beta chains were all read from a single sample in a study of identical twins. MiXCR, applied by TCRdb to the 5' RACE reads, yields one record per CDR3 protein. In the table there are approximately 230,000 distinct CDR3 sequences, about 6.7% of which are singletons. A further study also used this sample, focusing on T cells expressing NK-cell markers.

The sample was CD8+ T cells sorted from blood. Every receptor here comes from a woman in her late teens or twenties in good health.

V usage is TRBV7-8 and J usage is TRBJ2-7; D not certain. Trimming removed 1 base from V and 0 bases from J, with 13 bases in between. This CDR3 region has 16 residues. Germline values: CDR1 SGHVS, CDR2 FQNEAQ. The DNA of the CDR3 is TGTGCCAGCAGCTTAGTGGCTGCGGCACACTCCTACGAGCAGTACTTC. Amino acids: CASSLVAAAHSYEQYF.

This clonotype was seen at least ten times. The V gene is TRBV5-1, the J gene TRBJ2-5; D is possibly TRBD1 (7 bases). V was shortened by 4 bases and J by 12 bases, with 19 bases between the two germline ends. Germline V gene data show CDR1 as SGHRS and CDR2 as YFSETQ. This CDR3 region has 13 residues. As DNA, the CDR3 is TGCGCCAGCAGCGGGAGGACAGGACCTATCAAGTACTTC. Encoded protein: CASSGRTGPIKYF.

This clonotype has only a few counts. This sequence joins TRBV9 and TRBJ2-3; D might be TRBD2 (6 bases). Trimming removed 5 bases from V and 7 bases from J, with 17 bases in between. CDR1 and CDR2 (germline): SGDLS, YYNGEE. The CDR3 contains 14 residues. This CDR3 is CASSPAGSLYTQYF. CDR3 in DNA: TGTGCCAGCAGTCCCGCGGGGAGTTTGTATACGCAGTATTTT.

The chain uses TRBV5-4 and TRBJ2-7; TRBD2 aligns across 7 bases. Germline lookup yields CDR1 SGHNT and CDR2 YYREEE (reference sequence). With 5 bases clipped from V and 1 base from J, the junction kept 3 bases outside the gene matches. This CDR3 contains 13 residues. CDR3 region: CASRASGSYEQYF. As DNA, the CDR3 is TGTGCCAGCAGGGCTAGCGGATCCTACGAGCAGTACTTC.

This clonotype was seen repeatedly, ten times or more. V gene TRBV27 combines with J gene TRBJ1-1, with a possible D match to TRBD1 (5 bases). V was shortened by 1 base and J by 5 bases, with 17 bases between the two germline ends. From germline, CDR1 is MNHEY and CDR2 SMNVEV (reference sequence). The CDR3 consists of 16 residues. CDR3 residues: CASSLYFITGQTEAFF. CDR3 nucleotides: TGTGCCAGCAGTTTATACTTCATCACAGGACAAACTGAAGCTTTCTTT.

This clonotype was seen at least ten times. The rearrangement joins TRBV20-1 to TRBJ2-2; D ambiguous. The CDR3 runs 11 residues. Trimming took off 5 bases at V and 3 bases at J, with 4 bases between the two ends. Germline CDR1 is DFQATT and CDR2 is SNEGSKA (reference sequence). CDR3: CSAYYTGELFF. The CDR3, as DNA: TGCAGTGCTTACTACACCGGGGAGCTGTTTTTT.

The chain couples TRBV11-1 to TRBJ2-1; D may correspond to TRBD1 or TRBD2 (6 bases each). The CDR3 contains 14 residues. The ends were cut back, 1 base at V and 5 bases at J, with 9 bases in the middle. Germline V gives CDR1 SGHAT, CDR2 FQDESV (reference sequence). The CDR3 region has the DNA TGTGCCAGCAGCTTAGAGAGGGGGGACAATGAGCAGTTCTTC. Translated: CASSLERGDNEQFF.

This chain uses TRBV2 with TRBJ2-1; TRBD1 matches at 8 bases. Germline V gene lookup returns CDR1 SNHLY and CDR2 FYNNEI. J gave up 12 bases and V 6 bases, and 10 bases lay outside the gene matches. This CDR3 contains 13 residues. The chain's CDR3 is CASSPGGGFVQFF. DNA for the CDR3: TGTGCCAGCAGCCCAGGGGGCGGGTTCGTGCAGTTCTTC.

J is TRBJ2-3 and V is TRBV19, with 12 bases matching TRBD1. This CDR3 contains 15 residues. V lost 10 bases to trimming and J lost 4 bases; unmatched junction nucleotides: 9. Germline CDR1 and CDR2: LNHDA and SQIVND (reference sequence). CDR3 residues: CATRSGTGGADTQYF. The CDR3 nucleotides read TGTGCCACTAGATCCGGGACAGGGGGCGCAGATACGCAGTATTTT.

This clonotype has only a few counts. The V and J genes are TRBV4-2 and TRBJ2-7; 9 bases are a match to TRBD2. The CDR3 is made up of 15 amino acids. The trim removed 1 base at V and 5 bases at J, leaving 6 bases unmatched. The germline V gene has CDR1 LGHNA and CDR2 YNFKEQ. CDR3 in amino acids: CASSQGGGGADEQYF. The CDR3 nucleotides are TGTGCCAGCAGCCAAGGGGGCGGGGGGGCTGACGAGCAGTACTTC.

This clonotype appeared a few times. The chain combines TRBV7-8 with TRBJ1-1, with 7 bases identical to TRBD1. The germline V gene encodes CDR1 SGHVS and CDR2 FQNEAQ. The CDR3 spans 15 residues. Unmatched junction bases numbered 2, after V lost 1 base and J lost 0 bases. In DNA, the CDR3 is TGTGCCAGCAGCTTAGGCGACAGGGTGAACACTGAAGCTTTCTTT. It encodes CASSLGDRVNTEAFF.

This clonotype was seen a handful of times. The chain couples TRBV20-1 to TRBJ2-1; TRBD2 might be the D (5 bases). Germline values: CDR1 DFQATT, CDR2 SNEGSKA (reference sequence). The CDR3 spans 14 residues. Trimming took off 6 bases at V and 5 bases at J, with 17 bases between the two ends. The CDR3 sequence: CSAKPRGGNNEQFF. The CDR3 nucleotides are TGCAGTGCCAAACCCCGGGGTGGGAACAATGAGCAGTTCTTC.

The table lists this clonotype with a few counts. This chain joins TRBV6-1 and TRBJ1-1; weak D call: TRBD1 (6 bases). The V gene lost 8 bases and the J gene lost 1 base, with 20 bases spanning the gap. Per germline, CDR1 MNHNS and CDR2 SASEGT. The CDR3 runs 16 residues. The DNA for the CDR3 is TGTGCCAGCGGCTCGTTCCCCGACAGGACGAACACTGAAGCTTTCTTT. This encodes CASGSFPDRTNTEAFF.

This clonotype was counted a few times. The CDR3 sequence is CASSAKDREGDTQYF. CDR3 DNA: TGTGCCAGCTCAGCGAAGGACAGGGAGGGAGATACGCAGTATTTT. The genes are TRBV18 and TRBJ2-3, with D maybe TRBD1 (8 bases). Germline loops: CDR1 KGHSH, CDR2 LQKENI. This CDR3 spans 15 amino acids. Trimming cost V 5 bases and J 5 bases, with 17 bases left between them. Drawing the rest from reference TRBV18 and TRBJ2-3, the complete variable domain is NAGVMQNPRHLVRRRGQEARLRCSPMKGHSHVYWYRQLPEEGLKFMVYLQKENIIDESGMPKERFSAEFPKEGPSILRIQQVVRGDSAAYFCASSAKDREGDTQYFGPGTRLTVL.

V usage is TRBV9 and J usage is TRBJ2-7, with D perhaps matching TRBD2 (5 bases). Trimming took 4 bases from V and 1 from J, leaving 12 bases between them. Germline V gene data show CDR1 as SGDLS and CDR2 as YYNGEE. The CDR3 loop spans 14 amino acids. CDR3 nucleotide sequence: TGTGCCAGCAGCCTGAGTCCGGGATCCTACGAGCAGTACTTC. Its protein is CASSLSPGSYEQYF.

This clonotype came up many times. The V gene is TRBV7-9, the J gene TRBJ2-3; TRBD1 matches 10 bases. Germline-derived CDR1 and CDR2 are SEHNR and FQNEAQ (reference sequence). The CDR3 loop spans 16 amino acids. The V segment lost 1 base and the J segment 3 bases; nucleotides outside the gene matches: 4. In nucleotides, the CDR3 is TGTGCCAGCAGCTTAGTAAGGACAGGGGGAACAGATACGCAGTATTTT. It yields the protein CASSLVRTGGTDTQYF.

The table lists this clonotype with a few counts. The rearrangement uses TRBV2 and TRBJ2-1, with 11 bases matching TRBD2. In germline, CDR1 is SNHLY, CDR2 FYNNEI. CDR3 length equals 13 residues. V trimming: 10 bases; J trimming: 5 bases; junction bases outside the gene matches: 4. CDR3 DNA: TGTGCCAACATAGCGGGGGGGAACAATGAGCAGTTCTTC. Protein sequence: CANIAGGNNEQFF.

This clonotype has only a few counts. The rearrangement links TRBV7-9 to TRBJ2-5; tentative D call: TRBD1 (5 bases). This CDR3 has 14 residues. CDR1 is SEHNR and CDR2 is FQNEAQ in the germline V gene (reference sequence). V lost 4 bases and J 5 bases, leaving 14 bases between the germline ends. The CDR3 sequence: CASSSPGKGETQYF. Written as DNA, the CDR3 is TGTGCCAGCAGCTCTCCAGGGAAAGGGGAGACCCAGTACTTC.

This clonotype was found a few times. This chain joins TRBV10-3 and TRBJ1-1, with a possible D match to TRBD1 (5 bases). The CDR3 totals 10 residues. Germline-derived CDR1 and CDR2 are ENHRY and SYGVKD. The V and J ends lost 8 bases and 6 bases respectively, with 7 bases between them. The CDR3 here is CAIGAPEAFF. CDR3 coding DNA: TGTGCCATCGGGGCCCCTGAAGCTTTCTTT.